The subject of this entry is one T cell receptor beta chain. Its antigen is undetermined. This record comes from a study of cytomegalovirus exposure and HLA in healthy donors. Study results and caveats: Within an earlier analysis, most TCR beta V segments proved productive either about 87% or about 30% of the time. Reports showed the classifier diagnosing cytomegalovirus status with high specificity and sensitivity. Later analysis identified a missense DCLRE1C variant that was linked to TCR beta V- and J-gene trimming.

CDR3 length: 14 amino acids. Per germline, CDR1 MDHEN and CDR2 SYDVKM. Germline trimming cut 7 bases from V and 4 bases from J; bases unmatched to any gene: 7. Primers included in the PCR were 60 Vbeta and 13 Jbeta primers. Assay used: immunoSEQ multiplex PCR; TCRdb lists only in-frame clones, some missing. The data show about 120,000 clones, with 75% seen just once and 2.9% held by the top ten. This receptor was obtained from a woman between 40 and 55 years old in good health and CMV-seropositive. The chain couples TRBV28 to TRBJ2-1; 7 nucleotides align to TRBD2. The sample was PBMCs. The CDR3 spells CASTTGGAYNEQFF. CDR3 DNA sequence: TGTGCCAGCACCACGGGAGGAGCATACAATGAGCAGTTCTTC.